This is a list of T cell receptor beta chains from one sample in a study of shared clonotypes between healthy human individuals. Produced via immunoSEQ multiplex PCR; TCRdb's table is partial and in-frame only. The table records over a million clones, 75% to 80% of them present only once. Sequencing input: memory CD4+ T cells from PBMCs. Receptor source: a man younger than 35 in good health. Some clones in this sample may be carry-over from other donors' samples. Both conserved end residues are part of each CDR3. Fields, in order: J gene, D gene, V gene, clone size, CDR3 DNA, CDR3 protein. The D gene is left open where the match is weak. Rows may omit the clone size; those that give it use once, few, many or a size class.

J gene: TRBJ2-3
D gene: .
V gene: TRBV7-3
clone size: .
CDR3 DNA: TGTGCCAGCAGCTTAACCAGAGCCTATTCAGATACGCAGTATTTT
CDR3 protein: CASSLTRAYSDTQYF

J gene: TRBJ2-3
D gene: .
V gene: TRBV20-1
clone size: .
CDR3 DNA: TGCAGTGCCAACCATAGTCCGCAGTATTTT
CDR3 protein: CSANHSPQYF

J gene: TRBJ2-3
D gene: .
V gene: TRBV29-1
clone size: .
CDR3 DNA: TGCAGCGTTCACAAGGGGGAGCGCACGCGGCATTTT
CDR3 protein: CSVHKGERTRHF

J gene: TRBJ1-2
D gene: TRBD1
V gene: TRBV6-1
clone size: .
CDR3 DNA: TGTGCCAGCAGCAGGGACAGGGAAGACTATGGCTACACCTTC
CDR3 protein: CASSRDREDYGYTF

J gene: TRBJ2-1
D gene: .
V gene: TRBV4-1
clone size: .
CDR3 DNA: TGCGCCAGCAGCCAAGATCCTGTGCAGGGCTACTCCTACAATGAGCAGTTCTTC
CDR3 protein: CASSQDPVQGYSYNEQFF

J gene: TRBJ1-5
D gene: TRBD1
V gene: TRBV4-1
clone size: .
CDR3 DNA: TGCGCCAGCAGCCAATCGCTCCCAGGGACAGGGTATCAGCCCCAGCATTTT
CDR3 protein: CASSQSLPGTGYQPQHF

J gene: TRBJ1-1
D gene: .
V gene: TRBV28
clone size: once
CDR3 DNA: TGTGCCAGCAGTTTACCTGTGGAAGGCACTGAAGCTTTCTTT
CDR3 protein: CASSLPVEGTEAFF

J gene: TRBJ2-3
D gene: TRBD1
V gene: TRBV5-1
clone size: .
CDR3 DNA: TGCGCCAGCAGCCCCGGGACAGCGAGCACAGATACGCAGTATTTT
CDR3 protein: CASSPGTASTDTQYF

J gene: TRBJ1-2
D gene: TRBD1
V gene: TRBV2
clone size: .
CDR3 DNA: TGTGCCAGCAGTGTGGCCCCAAGGGACAGTTTTTTCTATGGCTACACCTTC
CDR3 protein: CASSVAPRDSFFYGYTF

J gene: TRBJ2-7
D gene: .
V gene: TRBV6-5
clone size: .
CDR3 DNA: TGTGTCTTAACAGGTTTTATCGCCTACGAGCAGTACTTC
CDR3 protein: CVLTGFIAYEQYF

J gene: TRBJ1-2
D gene: .
V gene: TRBV9
clone size: .
CDR3 DNA: TGTGCCAGCAGCCCCCGAACGGGGGGGTATGGCTACACCTTC
CDR3 protein: CASSPRTGGYGYTF

J gene: TRBJ2-7
D gene: .
V gene: TRBV28
clone size: .
CDR3 DNA: TGTGCCAGCAGTGAGGGCCCTAACTACGAGCAGTACTTC
CDR3 protein: CASSEGPNYEQYF

J gene: TRBJ2-3
D gene: TRBD2
V gene: TRBV7-3
clone size: .
CDR3 DNA: TGTGCCAGCAGCCGGGGGGTGGAGGCAGATACGCAGTATTTT
CDR3 protein: CASSRGVEADTQYF

J gene: TRBJ2-2
D gene: .
V gene: TRBV4-1
clone size: many
CDR3 DNA: TGCGCCAGCAGCCTTCTGGATTTGAGCACCGGGGAGCTGTTTTTT
CDR3 protein: CASSLLDLSTGELFF

J gene: TRBJ2-7
D gene: .
V gene: TRBV29-1
clone size: .
CDR3 DNA: TGCAGCGTTGAAGATCGAGCTAGCGTCCCCTACGAGCAGTACTTC
CDR3 protein: CSVEDRASVPYEQYF

J gene: TRBJ2-1
D gene: .
V gene: TRBV30
clone size: .
CDR3 DNA: TGTGCCTGGAAGCGGAGTATAGGGTCCTACAATGAGCAGTTCTTC
CDR3 protein: CAWKRSIGSYNEQFF

J gene: TRBJ2-7
D gene: .
V gene: TRBV5-4
clone size: once
CDR3 DNA: TGTGCCAGCAGCTTGGCACAGCCCGAGCAGTACTTC
CDR3 protein: CASSLAQPEQYF

J gene: TRBJ1-5
D gene: .
V gene: TRBV25-1
clone size: few
CDR3 DNA: TGTGCCAGCCTCTGGGGAGGGTTACAGGGCGATAATCAGCCCCAGCATTTT
CDR3 protein: CASLWGGLQGDNQPQHF

J gene: TRBJ2-4
D gene: TRBD2
V gene: TRBV19
clone size: .
CDR3 DNA: TGTGCCAGTAGCCTGGACAGGGGGACTAGCGGGAGAAACATTCAGTACTTC
CDR3 protein: CASSLDRGTSGRNIQYF

J gene: TRBJ2-7
D gene: .
V gene: TRBV2
clone size: .
CDR3 DNA: TGTGCCAGCAAGGGAGGGACATACTACGAGCAGTACTTC
CDR3 protein: CASKGGTYYEQYF

J gene: TRBJ2-1
D gene: .
V gene: TRBV5-1
clone size: .
CDR3 DNA: TGCGCCAGCAGCTTGACCAGCACCTACAATGAGCAGTTCTTC
CDR3 protein: CASSLTSTYNEQFF

J gene: TRBJ2-7
D gene: TRBD2
V gene: TRBV7-9
clone size: .
CDR3 DNA: TGTGCCAGCAGCTTAGACCGGGCTAGCGGGAGCTCCTACGAGCAGTACTTC
CDR3 protein: CASSLDRASGSSYEQYF

J gene: TRBJ2-2
D gene: TRBD2
V gene: TRBV28
clone size: .
CDR3 DNA: TGTGCCAGCAGTTTCAGGCCTAGCGGAAGCACCGGGGAGCTGTTTTTT
CDR3 protein: CASSFRPSGSTGELFF

J gene: TRBJ2-1
D gene: TRBD2
V gene: TRBV9
clone size: .
CDR3 DNA: TGTGCCAGCAGCGTTACTAGCGGGAGTCCCTACAATGAGCAGTTCTTC
CDR3 protein: CASSVTSGSPYNEQFF

J gene: TRBJ1-5
D gene: .
V gene: TRBV18
clone size: .
CDR3 DNA: TGTGCCAGCTCACGGGTTCCGGGGGACTATCAGCCCCAGCATTTT
CDR3 protein: CASSRVPGDYQPQHF

J gene: TRBJ2-3
D gene: TRBD2
V gene: TRBV25-1
clone size: .
CDR3 DNA: TGTGCCAGCAGTGGGACTAGCGGGAGGGCAGATACGCAGTATTTT
CDR3 protein: CASSGTSGRADTQYF

J gene: TRBJ2-3
D gene: TRBD1
V gene: TRBV6-5
clone size: once
CDR3 DNA: TGTGCCAGCAGTTACTCCTGGACAGGGGGCCCAGATACGCAGTATTTT
CDR3 protein: CASSYSWTGGPDTQYF

J gene: TRBJ2-5
D gene: TRBD1
V gene: TRBV19
clone size: .
CDR3 DNA: TGTGCCAGTAGTGCGGGACAGGGTGGAGAGACCCAGTACTTC
CDR3 protein: CASSAGQGGETQYF

J gene: TRBJ2-7
D gene: .
V gene: TRBV20-1
clone size: many
CDR3 DNA: TGCAGTGCCACAAGGGACCGAACCGAGTACTTC
CDR3 protein: CSATRDRTEYF

J gene: TRBJ1-2
D gene: TRBD1
V gene: TRBV6-1
clone size: .
CDR3 DNA: TGTGCCAGCAGTGCCGGGACAGCTAACTATGGCTACACCTTC
CDR3 protein: CASSAGTANYGYTF

J gene: TRBJ1-5
D gene: .
V gene: TRBV28
clone size: .
CDR3 DNA: TGTGCCAGCCAGATTAGCAATCAGCCCCAGCATTTT
CDR3 protein: CASQISNQPQHF

J gene: TRBJ1-2
D gene: TRBD1
V gene: TRBV27
clone size: .
CDR3 DNA: TGTGCCAGCAGCACGACAGGGAGCCGCCGGGGGGGCTACACCTTC
CDR3 protein: CASSTTGSRRGGYTF

J gene: TRBJ2-3
D gene: TRBD2
V gene: TRBV4-1
clone size: .
CDR3 DNA: TGCGCCAGCAGCTCTGCCCTAGCGGCTAGCACAGATACGCAGTATTTT
CDR3 protein: CASSSALAASTDTQYF

J gene: TRBJ2-3
D gene: .
V gene: TRBV27
clone size: few
CDR3 DNA: TGTGCCAGCAGACCCGCGTGGGGGGCTGAGGTGACAGATACGCAGTATTTT
CDR3 protein: CASRPAWGAEVTDTQYF

J gene: TRBJ1-2
D gene: TRBD1
V gene: TRBV9
clone size: few
CDR3 DNA: TGTGCCAGCAGCGTCCAGGGGGGCAACTATGGCTACACCTTC
CDR3 protein: CASSVQGGNYGYTF

J gene: TRBJ1-4
D gene: .
V gene: TRBV5-4
clone size: .
CDR3 DNA: TGTGCCAGCAGAACGGACACTGGTAATGAAAAACTGTTTTTT
CDR3 protein: CASRTDTGNEKLFF

J gene: TRBJ1-2
D gene: .
V gene: TRBV11-2
clone size: .
CDR3 DNA: TGTGCCAGCAGCGCGGACGGCTATGGCTACACCTTC
CDR3 protein: CASSADGYGYTF

J gene: TRBJ1-4
D gene: .
V gene: TRBV6-1
clone size: .
CDR3 DNA: TGTGCCAGCAGAAAACTAGGACATATCGAAAAACTGTTTTTT
CDR3 protein: CASRKLGHIEKLFF

J gene: TRBJ2-1
D gene: .
V gene: TRBV29-1
clone size: .
CDR3 DNA: TGCAGCGCCGCTGCCGATCCGGGACAGTTCTTC
CDR3 protein: CSAAADPGQFF

J gene: TRBJ2-2
D gene: .
V gene: TRBV11-2
clone size: .
CDR3 DNA: TGTGCCAGCAGCCGGCTAACCGGGGAGCTGTTTTTT
CDR3 protein: CASSRLTGELFF

J gene: TRBJ2-1
D gene: .
V gene: TRBV6-4
clone size: .
CDR3 DNA: TGTGCCAGCAGTGCAGCCAGTTTTTACAATGAGCAGTTCTTC
CDR3 protein: CASSAASFYNEQFF

J gene: TRBJ2-3
D gene: .
V gene: TRBV7-2
clone size: .
CDR3 DNA: TGTGCCAGCAGCTCTAGTCGCACAGATACGCAGTATTTT
CDR3 protein: CASSSSRTDTQYF

J gene: TRBJ2-7
D gene: .
V gene: TRBV5-8
clone size: .
CDR3 DNA: TGTGCCAGCAGCTTGGGGCTGGGCCCCTACGAGCAGTACTTC
CDR3 protein: CASSLGLGPYEQYF

J gene: TRBJ2-7
D gene: TRBD2
V gene: TRBV6-1
clone size: .
CDR3 DNA: TGTGCCAGCCGGACTAGCGGCTCTTACGAGCAGTACTTC
CDR3 protein: CASRTSGSYEQYF

J gene: TRBJ2-1
D gene: TRBD2
V gene: TRBV7-2
clone size: .
CDR3 DNA: TGTGCCAGCAGCCTTAGCGGGAAGACCTATGCAGACTCCTACAATGAGCAGTTCTTC
CDR3 protein: CASSLSGKTYADSYNEQFF

J gene: TRBJ2-7
D gene: TRBD1
V gene: TRBV2
clone size: once
CDR3 DNA: TGTGCCAGCAGAGTAAGACAGGGAAGCTCCTACGAGCAGTACTTC
CDR3 protein: CASRVRQGSSYEQYF

J gene: TRBJ2-7
D gene: TRBD1
V gene: TRBV5-1
clone size: .
CDR3 DNA: TGCGCCAGCAGCTCCACTCTGGGACAGGGCTACGAGCAGTACTTC
CDR3 protein: CASSSTLGQGYEQYF

J gene: TRBJ2-1
D gene: .
V gene: TRBV5-3
clone size: .
CDR3 DNA: TGTGCCAGAAGCTCCTCCCCTGGAGGACACCACTACAATGAGCAGTTCTTC
CDR3 protein: CARSSSPGGHHYNEQFF